This record looks at one T cell receptor (beta chain) sequence and its context. This table comes from immunoSEQ multiplex PCR, and its TCRdb copy is limited to in-frame clones, with some not included. There are 150,000 to 200,000 clones in the sample; 80% occur only once, and roughly 6.8% lies in the top ten. The entry originates in a study of blood T cell repertoires in COVID-19. Looked up from germline, CDR1 is KGHSH and CDR2 is LQKENI. Trimming cost V 0 bases and J 5 bases; bases outside gene matches: 4. The length of the CDR3 is 15 residues. The sample was peripheral blood. The rearrangement links TRBV18 to TRBJ2-5; 9 bases fit TRBD2. The source of this sequence is a man between 65 and 85 years old with active or convalescent COVID-19. The CDR3 sequence is CASSPPTSGWETQYF. The CDR3 bases are TGTGCCAGCTCACCACCAACTAGCGGGTGGGAGACCCAGTACTTC.